Below are 18 T cell receptor beta chains sequenced from a single sample in a study of T cell responses to AZD1222 COVID-19 vaccine. Sequencing was performed with immunoSEQ multiplex PCR; in TCRdb, only in-frame clones are kept and a portion is missing. The sample has 90,000 to 100,000 clones; 70% to 90% are singletons. The source material was peripheral blood, sampled on day 0 of AZD1222 vaccination. The origin of the receptors is an adult in good health.

The chain is built from TRBV19 and TRBJ2-1; 9 bases fit TRBD2. With 5 bases clipped from V and 0 bases from J, the junction kept 5 bases outside the gene matches. The CDR3 has 16 residues. The germline CDR1 and CDR2 sequences are LNHDA and SQIVND (reference sequence). The DNA for the CDR3 is TGTGCCAGTAGTTGGTCAGCGGGGGGCTCCTACAATGAGCAGTTCTTC. The encoded protein is CASSWSAGGSYNEQFF.

V gene TRBV2 combines with J gene TRBJ2-1; maybe TRBD2 (6 bases). Per the germline V gene, CDR1 is SNHLY and CDR2 is FYNNEI. V was trimmed by 3 bases and J by 7 bases, leaving 16 bases between them. This CDR3 region has 15 residues. CDR3 in amino acids: CASSEGRGSRNEQFF. The CDR3 coding sequence is TGTGCCAGCAGTGAGGGGCGGGGTAGTAGGAATGAGCAGTTCTTC.

The chain links TRBV3-1 (or the pseudogene TRBV3-2) to TRBJ2-3; TRBD2 matches 7 bases. This CDR3 has 17 residues. Looked up from germline, CDR1 is LGHDT and CDR2 is YNNKEL (reference sequence). V lost 0 bases and J lost 0; bases outside the gene matches: 6. The CDR3 spells CASSQENQRGSTDTQYF. In DNA, the CDR3 is TGTGCCAGCAGCCAAGAAAATCAGCGGGGAAGCACAGATACGCAGTATTTT.

The gene calls are TRBV11-2 and TRBJ1-1; 8 nucleotides align to TRBD1. The CDR3 contains 14 residues. V shed 5 bases and J 2 bases; nucleotides not matched to a gene: 4. The V gene's germline CDR1 is SGHAT and CDR2 FQNNGV. The CDR3 region is CASSMAGGNTEAFF. DNA for the CDR3: TGTGCCAGCAGCATGGCAGGGGGCAACACTGAAGCTTTCTTT.

The chain joins TRBV7-9 to TRBJ1-6; D is ambiguous. This CDR3 contains 14 residues. Germline-derived CDR1 and CDR2 are SEHNR and FQNEAQ (reference sequence). V shed 5 bases and J shed 10 bases, with 15 bases lying between them. The CDR3 DNA is TGTGCCAGCAGCACCAGGAGGATGGACTCACCCCTCCACTTT. This sequence encodes CASSTRRMDSPLHF.

The rearrangement joins TRBV9 to TRBJ1-6, with unresolved D. CDR1 and CDR2 from the germline V gene are SGDLS and YYNGEE. Trimming took off 0 bases at V and 0 bases at J, with 7 bases between the two ends. The CDR3 runs to 16 residues. CDR3 sequence: CASSVGVGSYNSPLHF. CDR3 coding DNA: TGTGCCAGCAGCGTAGGGGTTGGCTCCTATAATTCACCCCTCCACTTT.

The J gene is TRBJ2-3, the V gene TRBV5-1; TRBD1 is a possible D gene (6 bases). V was pared by 0 bases and J by 4 bases, with 6 bases between. The CDR3 spans 13 residues. Germline assignment: CDR1 SGHRS and CDR2 YFSETQ. CDR3 coding DNA: TGCGCCAGCAGCTTGGAGGGGGCAGATACGCAGTATTTT. It is translated as CASSLEGADTQYF. Using reference TRBV5-1 and TRBJ2-3 for the parts outside the CDR3, the full variable domain is KAGVTQTPRYLIKTRGQQVTLSCSPISGHRSVSWYQQTPGQGLQFLFEYFSETQRNKGNFPGRFSGRQFSNSRSEMNVSTLELGDSALYLCASSLEGADTQYFGPGTRLTVL.

The chain has TRBV5-1 and TRBJ2-4; D is perhaps TRBD1 or TRBD2 (6 bases each). Trimming cost V 2 bases and J 1 base, with 10 bases left between them. Germline V gives CDR1 SGHRS, CDR2 YFSETQ. This CDR3 is built from 15 residues. The CDR3 bases are TGCGCCAGCAGCTTTGTAGGGGGGGCCAAAAACATTCAGTACTTC. As protein: CASSFVGGAKNIQYF.

The chain has TRBV28 and TRBJ1-1; no clear D. Trimming took off 5 bases at V and 5 bases at J, with 15 bases between the two ends. Germline assignment: CDR1 MDHEN and CDR2 SYDVKM. This CDR3 region has 14 residues. The CDR3 DNA reads TGTGCCAGCAGTACCTATGACCTACGGACTGAAGCTTTCTTT. Its protein is CASSTYDLRTEAFF. Full variable domain (rest looked up from reference TRBV28 and TRBJ1-1): DVKVTQSSRYLVKRTGEKVFLECVQDMDHENMFWYRQDPGLGLRLIYFSYDVKMKEKGDIPEGYSVSREKKERFSLILESASTNQTSMYLCASSTYDLRTEAFFGQGTRLTVV.

CDR3 DNA sequence: TGTGCCAGCAGTGCTTACCAAGAGACCCAGTACTTC. As protein: CASSAYQETQYF. The chain links TRBV2 to TRBJ2-5; D is uncertain. The CDR3 consists of 12 residues. V dropped 4 bases and J dropped 0 bases, with 3 bases sitting between them. Germline V gives CDR1 SNHLY, CDR2 FYNNEI.

The rearrangement links TRBV11-2 to TRBJ2-3; 14 nucleotides line up with TRBD2. The germline V gene encodes CDR1 SGHAT and CDR2 FQNNGV. The trim removed 2 bases at V and 4 bases at J, leaving 8 bases unmatched. The CDR3 has 18 residues. The CDR3 bases are TGTGCCAGCAGCTTACACGGGGGACTAGCGGGGGAATCAGATACGCAGTATTTT. Its translation: CASSLHGGLAGESDTQYF.

The genes are TRBV27 and TRBJ1-6, with 7 bases lining up with TRBD1. The CDR3 extends over 15 amino acids. Germline trimming cut 1 base from V and 7 bases from J; bases unmatched to any gene: 4. Germline CDR1 reads MNHEY; CDR2 reads SMNVEV (reference sequence). This chain's CDR3 is CASSLLQGGNSPLHF. The CDR3 nucleotides are TGTGCCAGCAGTTTATTGCAGGGGGGAAATTCACCCCTCCACTTT.

This chain connects TRBV28 to TRBJ1-4, with 7 bases aligning to TRBD1. CDR1 is MDHEN, CDR2 SYDVKM, per germline. Trimming at V came to 8 bases and at J to 8 bases, leaving 14 bases not matched to a gene. The CDR3 covers 15 residues. CDR3 sequence reads: CASVAQGGPEEKLFF. Here the CDR3 DNA reads TGTGCCAGCGTGGCCCAGGGGGGACCAGAAGAAAAACTGTTTTTT.

The genes are TRBV7-2 and TRBJ2-7; tentative D call: TRBD2 (5 bases). CDR1 and CDR2 (germline): SGHTA, FQGNSA. The CDR3 extends over 12 amino acids. With 2 bases removed from V and 5 bases from J, the gap between germline ends came to 7 bases. CDR3 nucleotide sequence: TGTGCCAGCAGCTTAATGAGGGACGAGCAGTACTTC. It is translated as CASSLMRDEQYF.

The rearrangement uses TRBV7-8 and TRBJ2-2; D is unresolved. Germline values: CDR1 SGHVS, CDR2 FQNEAQ. Trimming removed 2 bases at V and 2 bases at J, with 6 bases between. The CDR3 length is 14 residues. This CDR3 is CASSLRHNTGELFF. CDR3 sequence (DNA): TGTGCCAGCAGCTTACGCCATAACACCGGGGAGCTGTTTTTT.

The CDR3 sequence is CASSANEKLFF. The CDR3, as DNA: TGTGCCAGCAGTGCAAACGAAAAACTGTTTTTT. The chain combines TRBV7-2 with TRBJ1-4; the D is unclear. V lost 6 bases, J lost 8 bases, and 7 bases lay in between. The germline CDR1 and CDR2 sequences are SGHTA and FQGNSA. The CDR3 contains 11 residues.

The DNA for the CDR3 is TGTGCCAGCAGCGTAGGTGGCAGGGGAACAGATACGCAGTATTTT. Translation: CASSVGGRGTDTQYF. The chain joins TRBV9 to TRBJ2-3; the D gene is possibly TRBD1 (6 bases). Germline CDR1 is SGDLS and CDR2 is YYNGEE. This CDR3 spans 15 amino acids. V was trimmed by 0 bases and J by 3 bases, leaving 11 bases between them.

This chain's CDR3 is CARFVVDYSPLHF. The DNA for the CDR3 is TGTGCCAGGTTCGTTGTCGATTATTCACCCCTCCACTTT. The chain recombines TRBV5-5 with TRBJ1-6, with D unresolved. Germline assignment: CDR1 SGHKS and CDR2 YYEKEE (reference sequence). Trimming pared 8 bases from V and 8 bases from J, leaving 14 bases between. The CDR3 runs 13 residues.